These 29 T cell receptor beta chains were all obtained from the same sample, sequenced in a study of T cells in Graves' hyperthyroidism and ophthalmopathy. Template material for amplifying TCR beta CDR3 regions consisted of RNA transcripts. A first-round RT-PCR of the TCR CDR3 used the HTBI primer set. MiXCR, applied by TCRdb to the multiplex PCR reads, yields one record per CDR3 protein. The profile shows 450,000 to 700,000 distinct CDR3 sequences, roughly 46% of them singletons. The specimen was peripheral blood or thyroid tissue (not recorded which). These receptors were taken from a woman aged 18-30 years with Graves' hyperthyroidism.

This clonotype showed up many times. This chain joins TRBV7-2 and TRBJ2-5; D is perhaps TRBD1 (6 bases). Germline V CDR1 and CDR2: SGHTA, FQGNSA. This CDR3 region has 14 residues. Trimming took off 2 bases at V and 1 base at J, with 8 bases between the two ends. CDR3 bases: TGTGCCAGCAGCTTAAGCAGGGGCCAAGAGACCCAGTACTTC. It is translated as CASSLSRGQETQYF.

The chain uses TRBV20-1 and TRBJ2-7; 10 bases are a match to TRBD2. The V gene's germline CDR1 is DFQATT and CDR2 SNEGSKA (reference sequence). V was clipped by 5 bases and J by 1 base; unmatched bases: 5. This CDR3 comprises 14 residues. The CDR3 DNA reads TGCAGTGCTCCGACTAGCGGGCAGTCCTACGAGCAGTACTTC. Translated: CSAPTSGQSYEQYF.

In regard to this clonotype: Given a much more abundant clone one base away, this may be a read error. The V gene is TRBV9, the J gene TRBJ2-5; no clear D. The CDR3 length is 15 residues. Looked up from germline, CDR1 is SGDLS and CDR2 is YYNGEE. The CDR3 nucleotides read TGTGCCAGCAGCGTAGGAGTAAAACCACAAGAGGCCCAGTACTTC. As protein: CASSVGVKPQEAQYF.

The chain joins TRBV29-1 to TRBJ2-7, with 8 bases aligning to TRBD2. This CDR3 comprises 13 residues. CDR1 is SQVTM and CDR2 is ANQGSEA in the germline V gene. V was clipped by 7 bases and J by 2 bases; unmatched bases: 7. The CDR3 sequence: CSATGTSPYEQYF. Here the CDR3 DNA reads TGCAGCGCCACCGGGACTAGTCCCTACGAGCAGTACTTC.

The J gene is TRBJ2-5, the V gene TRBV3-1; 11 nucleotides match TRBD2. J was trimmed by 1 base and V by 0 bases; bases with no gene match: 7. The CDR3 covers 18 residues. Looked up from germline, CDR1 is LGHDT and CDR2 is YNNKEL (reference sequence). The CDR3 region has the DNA TGTGCCAGCAGCCAAGATGGGCTAGCGGGAGGCCCCCAAGAGACCCAGTACTTC. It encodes CASSQDGLAGGPQETQYF.

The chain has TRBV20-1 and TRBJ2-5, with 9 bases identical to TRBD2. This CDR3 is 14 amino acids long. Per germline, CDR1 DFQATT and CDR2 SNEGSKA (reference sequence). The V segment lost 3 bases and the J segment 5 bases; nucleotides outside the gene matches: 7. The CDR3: CSASRTSAGETQYF. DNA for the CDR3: TGCAGTGCTAGCCGGACTAGCGCCGGGGAGACCCAGTACTTC.

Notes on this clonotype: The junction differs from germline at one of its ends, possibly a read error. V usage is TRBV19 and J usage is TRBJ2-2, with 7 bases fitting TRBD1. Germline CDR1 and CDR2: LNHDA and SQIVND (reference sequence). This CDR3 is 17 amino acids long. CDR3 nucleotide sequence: TGTGCCAATAGTACACCGGGACAGCTAGGCTTCACCGGGGAGCTGTTTTTT. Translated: CANSTPGQLGFTGELFF.

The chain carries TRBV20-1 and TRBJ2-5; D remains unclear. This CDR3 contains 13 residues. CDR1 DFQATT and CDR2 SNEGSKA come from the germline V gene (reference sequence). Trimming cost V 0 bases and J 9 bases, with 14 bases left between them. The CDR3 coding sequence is TGCAGTGCTAGAGAGGTGATCCTCGAGGCCCAGTACTTC. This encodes CSAREVILEAQYF.

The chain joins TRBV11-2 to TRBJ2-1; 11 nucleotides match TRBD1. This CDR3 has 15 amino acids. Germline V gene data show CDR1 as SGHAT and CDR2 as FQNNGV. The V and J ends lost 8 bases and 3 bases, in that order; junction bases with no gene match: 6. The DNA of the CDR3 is TGTGCCAGCCTTGACGGGACAGGGGGCTACAATGAGCAGTTCTTC. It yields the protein CASLDGTGGYNEQFF.

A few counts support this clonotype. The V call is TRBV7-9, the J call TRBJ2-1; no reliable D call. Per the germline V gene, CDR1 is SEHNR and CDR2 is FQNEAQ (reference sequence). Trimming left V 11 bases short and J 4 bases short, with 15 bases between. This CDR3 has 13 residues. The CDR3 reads CAVVRTEYNEQFF. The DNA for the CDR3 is TGTGCCGTAGTACGGACCGAGTACAATGAGCAGTTCTTC.

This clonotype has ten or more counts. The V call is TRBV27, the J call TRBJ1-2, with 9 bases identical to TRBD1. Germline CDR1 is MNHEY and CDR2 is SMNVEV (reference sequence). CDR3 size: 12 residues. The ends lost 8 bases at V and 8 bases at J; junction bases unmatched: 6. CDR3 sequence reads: CASSTGGRGYTF. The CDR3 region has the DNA TGTGCCAGCTCAACAGGGGGCAGGGGCTACACCTTC.

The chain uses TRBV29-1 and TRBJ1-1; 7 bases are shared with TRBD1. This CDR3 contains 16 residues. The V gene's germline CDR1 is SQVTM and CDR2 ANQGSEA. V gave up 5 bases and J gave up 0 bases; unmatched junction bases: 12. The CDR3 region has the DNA TGCAGCGTTAGGGCAGGGGGGGCTGACATGAACACTGAAGCTTTCTTT. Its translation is CSVRAGGADMNTEAFF.

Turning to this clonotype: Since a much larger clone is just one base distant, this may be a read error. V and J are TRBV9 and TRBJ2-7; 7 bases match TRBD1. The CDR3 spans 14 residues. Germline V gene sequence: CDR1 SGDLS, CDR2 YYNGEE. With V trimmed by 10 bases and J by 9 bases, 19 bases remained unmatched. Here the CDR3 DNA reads TGTGCCGGCCGAGACAGGGCCGTCTGGGGCGGGCAGTACTTC. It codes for CAGRDRAVWGGQYF.

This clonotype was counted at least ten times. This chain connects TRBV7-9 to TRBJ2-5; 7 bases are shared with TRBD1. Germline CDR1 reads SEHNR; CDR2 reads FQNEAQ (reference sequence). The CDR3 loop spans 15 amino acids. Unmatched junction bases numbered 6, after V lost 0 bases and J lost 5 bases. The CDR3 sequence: CASSLARGGDETQYF. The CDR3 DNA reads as TGTGCCAGCAGCTTAGCGCGAGGGGGCGATGAGACCCAGTACTTC.

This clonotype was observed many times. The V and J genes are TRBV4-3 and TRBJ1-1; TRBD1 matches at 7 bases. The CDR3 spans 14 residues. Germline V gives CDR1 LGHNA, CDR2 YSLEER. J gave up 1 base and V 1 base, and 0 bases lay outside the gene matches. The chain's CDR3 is CASSQGQGNTEAFF. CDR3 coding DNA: TGCGCCAGCAGCCAAGGACAGGGGAACACTGAAGCTTTCTTT.

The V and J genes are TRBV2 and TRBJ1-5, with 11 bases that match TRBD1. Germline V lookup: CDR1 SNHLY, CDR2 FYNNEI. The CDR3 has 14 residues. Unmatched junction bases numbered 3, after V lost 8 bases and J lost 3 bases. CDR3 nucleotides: TGTGCCAGCCGGGACAGGGGGAACAATCAGCCCCAGCATTTT. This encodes CASRDRGNNQPQHF.

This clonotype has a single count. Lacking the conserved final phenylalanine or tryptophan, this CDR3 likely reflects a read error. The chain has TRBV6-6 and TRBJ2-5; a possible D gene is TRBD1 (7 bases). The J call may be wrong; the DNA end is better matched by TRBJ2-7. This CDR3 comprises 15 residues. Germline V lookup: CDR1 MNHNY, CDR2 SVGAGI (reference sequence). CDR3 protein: CASSYGRSRGVEQYL. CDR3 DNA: TGTGCCAGCAGTTACGGGCGTAGCAGGGGGGTCGAGCAGTACCTC.

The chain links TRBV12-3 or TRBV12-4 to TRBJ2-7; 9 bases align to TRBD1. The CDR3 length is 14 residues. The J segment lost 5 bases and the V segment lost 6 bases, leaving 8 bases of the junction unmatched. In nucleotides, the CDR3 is TGTGCCAGCAGAGCCGGGACAGGGCGTAACGAGCAGTACTTC. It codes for CASRAGTGRNEQYF.

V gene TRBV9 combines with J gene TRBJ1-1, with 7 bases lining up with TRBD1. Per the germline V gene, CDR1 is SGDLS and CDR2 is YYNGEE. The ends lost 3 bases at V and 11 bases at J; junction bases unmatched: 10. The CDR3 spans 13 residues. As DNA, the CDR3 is TGTGCCAGCAGCGATCCGGGACAGATTAGTGCTTTCTTT. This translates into CASSDPGQISAFF. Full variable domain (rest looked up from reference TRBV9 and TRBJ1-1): DSGVTQTPKHLITATGQRVTLRCSPRSGDLSVYWYQQSLDQGLQFLIQYYNGEERAKGNILERFSAQQFPDLHSELNLSSLELGDSALYFCASSDPGQISAFFGQGTRLTVV.

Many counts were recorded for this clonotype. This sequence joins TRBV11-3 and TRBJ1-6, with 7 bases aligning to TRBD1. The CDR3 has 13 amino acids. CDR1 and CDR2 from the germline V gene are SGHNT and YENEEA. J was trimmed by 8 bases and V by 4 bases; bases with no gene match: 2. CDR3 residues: CASSSGQDSPLHF. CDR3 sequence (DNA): TGTGCCAGCAGCTCAGGACAGGATTCACCCCTCCACTTT.

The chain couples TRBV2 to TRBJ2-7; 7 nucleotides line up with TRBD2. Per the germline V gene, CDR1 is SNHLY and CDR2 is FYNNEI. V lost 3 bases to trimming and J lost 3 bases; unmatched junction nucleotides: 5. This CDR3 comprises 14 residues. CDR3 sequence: CASSDGRARYEQYF. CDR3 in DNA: TGTGCCAGCAGTGATGGGAGGGCCCGCTACGAGCAGTACTTC.

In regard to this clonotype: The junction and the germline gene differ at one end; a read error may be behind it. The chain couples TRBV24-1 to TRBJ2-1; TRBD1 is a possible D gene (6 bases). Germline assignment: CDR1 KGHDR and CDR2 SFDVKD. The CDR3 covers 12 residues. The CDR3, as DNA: TGTGCCGCCAGTGTTGGGGGCGGTGAGCAGTTCTTC. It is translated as CAASVGGGEQFF.

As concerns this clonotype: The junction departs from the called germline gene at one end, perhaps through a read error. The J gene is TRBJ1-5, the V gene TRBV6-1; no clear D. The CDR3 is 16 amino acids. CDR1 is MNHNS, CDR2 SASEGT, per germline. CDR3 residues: CANSLRSGDSNQPQHF. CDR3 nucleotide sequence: TGTGCCAACAGTTTAAGATCCGGGGATAGCAATCAGCCCCAGCATTTT.

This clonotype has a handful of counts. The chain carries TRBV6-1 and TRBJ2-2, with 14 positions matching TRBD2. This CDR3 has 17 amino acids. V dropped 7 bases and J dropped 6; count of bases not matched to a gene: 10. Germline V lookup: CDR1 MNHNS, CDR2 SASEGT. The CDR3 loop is CASTSGGTSGRAGELFF. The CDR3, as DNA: TGTGCCAGCACCTCAGGCGGGACTAGCGGGAGAGCCGGGGAGCTGTTTTTT.

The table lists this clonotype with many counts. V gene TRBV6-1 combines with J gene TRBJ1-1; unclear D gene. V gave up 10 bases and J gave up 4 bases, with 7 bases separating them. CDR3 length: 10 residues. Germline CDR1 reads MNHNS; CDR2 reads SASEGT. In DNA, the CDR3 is TGTGCCATCTCGATCACTGAAGCTTTCTTT. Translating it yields CAISITEAFF.

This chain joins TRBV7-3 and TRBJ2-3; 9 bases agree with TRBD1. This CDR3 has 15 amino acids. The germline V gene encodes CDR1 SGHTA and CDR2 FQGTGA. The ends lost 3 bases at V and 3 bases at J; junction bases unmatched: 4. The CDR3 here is CASSFDRGGTDTQYF. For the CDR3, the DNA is TGTGCCAGCAGCTTCGACAGGGGGGGAACAGATACGCAGTATTTT.

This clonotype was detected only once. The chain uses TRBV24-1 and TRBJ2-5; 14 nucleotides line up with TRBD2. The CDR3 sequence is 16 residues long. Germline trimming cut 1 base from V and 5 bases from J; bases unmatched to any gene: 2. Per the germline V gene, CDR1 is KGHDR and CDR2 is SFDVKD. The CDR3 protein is CATSDLGTSGSETQYF. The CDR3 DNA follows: TGTGCCACCAGTGATTTAGGGACTAGCGGGAGTGAGACCCAGTACTTC.

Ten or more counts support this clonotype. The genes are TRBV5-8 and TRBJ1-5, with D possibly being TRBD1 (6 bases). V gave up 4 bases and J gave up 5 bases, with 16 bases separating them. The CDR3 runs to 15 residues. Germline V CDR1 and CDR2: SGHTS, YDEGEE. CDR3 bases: TGTGCCAGCAGCCCAGGCGTGGGGGGCGATCAGCCCCAGCATTTT. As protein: CASSPGVGGDQPQHF.

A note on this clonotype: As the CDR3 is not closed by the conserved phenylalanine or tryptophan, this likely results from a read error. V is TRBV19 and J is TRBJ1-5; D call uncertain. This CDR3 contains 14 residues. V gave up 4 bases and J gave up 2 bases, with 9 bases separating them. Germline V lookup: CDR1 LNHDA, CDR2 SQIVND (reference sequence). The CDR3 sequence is CASSTLFGNQPQHL. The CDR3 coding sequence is TGTGCCAGTAGTACGCTGTTCGGCAATCAGCCCCAGCATCTT.